This T cell receptor (beta chain) was found in a study of shared T cell receptors in the human thymus. Profiling relied on immunoSEQ multiplex PCR, and the TCRdb table lists in-frame clones only, not all of them. The table records about 380,000 clones, 95% of them present only once. The sequence derives from a human donor. The sample taken for sequencing was thymocytes.

The CDR3 sequence: CASALRPPGRPSASNQPQHF. The CDR3 DNA reads TGTGCCAGCGCTCTACGACCGCCGGGACGACCTTCTGCTAGCAATCAGCCCCAGCATTTT. The genes are TRBV19 and TRBJ1-5; possible D gene TRBD1, 5 bases. The CDR3 covers 20 residues. Germline CDR1 is LNHDA and CDR2 is SQIVND (reference sequence). The germline V and J ends were trimmed by 9 bases and 0 bases, with 30 bases remaining between them.